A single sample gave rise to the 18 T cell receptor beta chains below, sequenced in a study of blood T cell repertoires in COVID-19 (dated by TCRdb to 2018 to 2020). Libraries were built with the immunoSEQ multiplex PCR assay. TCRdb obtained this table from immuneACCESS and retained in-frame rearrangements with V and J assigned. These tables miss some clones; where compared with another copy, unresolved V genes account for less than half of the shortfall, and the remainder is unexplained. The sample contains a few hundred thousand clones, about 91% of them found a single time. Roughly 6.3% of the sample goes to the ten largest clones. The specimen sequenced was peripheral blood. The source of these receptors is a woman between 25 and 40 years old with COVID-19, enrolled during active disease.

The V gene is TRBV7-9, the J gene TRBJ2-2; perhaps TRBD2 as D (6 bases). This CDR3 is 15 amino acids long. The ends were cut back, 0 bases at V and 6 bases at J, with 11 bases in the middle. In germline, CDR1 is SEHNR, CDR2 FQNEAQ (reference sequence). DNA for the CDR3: TGTGCCAGCAGCTTAGCGAACGGGGGTGCCGGGGAGCTGTTTTTT. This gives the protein CASSLANGGAGELFF. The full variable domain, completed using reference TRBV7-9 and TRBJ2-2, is DTGVSQNPRHKITKRGQNVTFRCDPISEHNRLYWYRQTLGQGPEFLTYFQNEAQLEKSRLLSDRFSAERPKGSFSTLEIQRTEQGDSAMYLCASSLANGGAGELFFGEGSRLTVL.

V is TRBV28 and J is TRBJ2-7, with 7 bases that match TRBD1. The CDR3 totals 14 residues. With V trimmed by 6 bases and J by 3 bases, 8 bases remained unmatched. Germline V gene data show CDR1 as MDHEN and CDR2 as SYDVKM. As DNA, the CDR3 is TGTGCCAGCAGCACTACAGGGGTCCACTACGAGCAGTACGTC. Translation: CASSTTGVHYEQYV.

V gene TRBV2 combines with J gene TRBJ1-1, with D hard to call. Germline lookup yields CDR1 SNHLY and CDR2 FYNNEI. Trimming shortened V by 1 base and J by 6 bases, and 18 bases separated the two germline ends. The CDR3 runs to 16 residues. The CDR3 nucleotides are TGTGCCAGCAGTGAAGGCACTTACCCTGCCGGGGCTGAAGCTTTCTTT. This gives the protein CASSEGTYPAGAEAFF.

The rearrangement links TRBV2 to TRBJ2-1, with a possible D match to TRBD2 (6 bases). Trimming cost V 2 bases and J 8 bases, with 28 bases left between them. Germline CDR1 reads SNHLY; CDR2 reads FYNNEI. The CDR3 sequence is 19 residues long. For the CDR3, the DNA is TGTGCCAGCAGTGAAAGTTGGGACCTTACGAAGTGGGGAGGCGATGAGCAGTTCTTC. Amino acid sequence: CASSESWDLTKWGGDEQFF.

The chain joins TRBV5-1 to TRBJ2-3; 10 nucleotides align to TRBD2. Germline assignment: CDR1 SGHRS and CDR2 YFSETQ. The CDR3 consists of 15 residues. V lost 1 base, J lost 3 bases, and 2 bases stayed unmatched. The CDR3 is CASSLLAGVTDTQYF. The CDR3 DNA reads TGCGCCAGCAGCTTGCTAGCGGGGGTGACAGATACGCAGTATTTT.

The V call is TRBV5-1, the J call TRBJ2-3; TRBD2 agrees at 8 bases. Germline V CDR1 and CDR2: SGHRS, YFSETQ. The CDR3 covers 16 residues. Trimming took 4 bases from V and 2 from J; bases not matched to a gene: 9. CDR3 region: CASSRGAGVNTDTQYF. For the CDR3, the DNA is TGCGCCAGCAGCCGGGGAGCGGGGGTGAACACAGATACGCAGTATTTT.

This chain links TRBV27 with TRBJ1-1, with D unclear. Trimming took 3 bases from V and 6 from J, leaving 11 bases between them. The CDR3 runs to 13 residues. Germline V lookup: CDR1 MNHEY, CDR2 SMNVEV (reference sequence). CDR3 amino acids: CASSLYLGAEAFF. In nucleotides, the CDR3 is TGTGCCAGCAGTTTGTACCTGGGAGCTGAAGCTTTCTTT.

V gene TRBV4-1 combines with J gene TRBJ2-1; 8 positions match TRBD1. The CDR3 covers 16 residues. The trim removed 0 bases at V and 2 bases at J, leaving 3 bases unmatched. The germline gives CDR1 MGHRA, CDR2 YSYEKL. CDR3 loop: CASSQDGDRPYNEQFF. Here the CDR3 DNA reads TGCGCCAGCAGCCAAGATGGGGACAGGCCCTACAATGAGCAGTTCTTC.

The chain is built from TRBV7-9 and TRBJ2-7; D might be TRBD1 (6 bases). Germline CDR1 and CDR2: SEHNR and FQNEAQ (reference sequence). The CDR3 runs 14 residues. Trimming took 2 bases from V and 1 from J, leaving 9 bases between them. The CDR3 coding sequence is TGTGCCAGCAGCTTACAGGGGCAGTCCTACGAGCAGTACTTC. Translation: CASSLQGQSYEQYF.

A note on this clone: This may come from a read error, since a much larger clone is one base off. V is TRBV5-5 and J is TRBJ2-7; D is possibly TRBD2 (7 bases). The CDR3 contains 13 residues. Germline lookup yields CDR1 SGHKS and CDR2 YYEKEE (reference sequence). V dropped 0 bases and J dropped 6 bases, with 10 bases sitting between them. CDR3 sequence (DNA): TGTGCCAGCAGCTTGGAGGGGGGGGGCGAGCAGTACTTC. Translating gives CASSLEGGGEQYF.

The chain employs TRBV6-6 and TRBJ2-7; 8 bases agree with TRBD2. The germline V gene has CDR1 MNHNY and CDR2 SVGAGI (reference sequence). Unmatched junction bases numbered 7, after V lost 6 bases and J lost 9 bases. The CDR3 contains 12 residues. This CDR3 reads CASSPGTSWQYV. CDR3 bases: TGTGCCAGCAGCCCTGGGACTAGTTGGCAGTACGTC.

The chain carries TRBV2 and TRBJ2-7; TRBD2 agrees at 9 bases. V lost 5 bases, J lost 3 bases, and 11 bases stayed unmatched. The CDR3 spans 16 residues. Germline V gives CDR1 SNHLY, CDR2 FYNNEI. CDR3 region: CASSWGLAGRSYEQYV. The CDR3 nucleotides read TGTGCCAGCAGTTGGGGGCTAGCGGGACGAAGCTACGAGCAGTACGTC.

CDR3 protein: CASSLGRGLLYEQYV. Written as DNA, the CDR3 is TGTGCCAGCAGCTTGGGCAGGGGGCTTTTATACGAGCAGTACGTC. V gene TRBV5-6 combines with J gene TRBJ2-7; 8 positions agree with TRBD1. Germline loops: CDR1 SGHDT, CDR2 YYEEEE. V lost 0 bases and J lost 4; bases outside the gene matches: 6. This CDR3 contains 15 residues.

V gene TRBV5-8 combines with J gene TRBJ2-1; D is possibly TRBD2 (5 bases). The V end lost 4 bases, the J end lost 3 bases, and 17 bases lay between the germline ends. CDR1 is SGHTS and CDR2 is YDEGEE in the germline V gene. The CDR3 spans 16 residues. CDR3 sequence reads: CASSPRTEAYYNEQFF. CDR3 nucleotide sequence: TGTGCCAGCAGCCCCCGGACGGAGGCCTACTACAATGAGCAGTTCTTC. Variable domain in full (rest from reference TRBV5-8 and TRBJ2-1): EAGVTQSPTHLIKTRGQQATLRCSPISGHTSVYWYQQALGLGLQFLLWYDEGEERNRGNFPPRFSGRQFPNYSSELNVNALELEDSALYLCASSPRTEAYYNEQFFGPGTRLTVL.

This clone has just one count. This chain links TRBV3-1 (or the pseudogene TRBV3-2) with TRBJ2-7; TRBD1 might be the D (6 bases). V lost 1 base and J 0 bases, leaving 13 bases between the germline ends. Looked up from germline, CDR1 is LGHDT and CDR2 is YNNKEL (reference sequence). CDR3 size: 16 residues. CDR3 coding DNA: TGTGCCAGCAGCCAAGTGGGACACGGTCTCTCCTACGAGCAGTACTTC. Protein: CASSQVGHGLSYEQYF.

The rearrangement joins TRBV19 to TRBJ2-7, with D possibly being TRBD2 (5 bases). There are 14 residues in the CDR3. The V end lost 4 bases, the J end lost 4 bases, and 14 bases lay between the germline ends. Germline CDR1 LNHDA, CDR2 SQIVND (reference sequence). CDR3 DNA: TGTGCCAGTAGTACGGGGAAGGGAACTTACGAGCAGTACTTC. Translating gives CASSTGKGTYEQYF.

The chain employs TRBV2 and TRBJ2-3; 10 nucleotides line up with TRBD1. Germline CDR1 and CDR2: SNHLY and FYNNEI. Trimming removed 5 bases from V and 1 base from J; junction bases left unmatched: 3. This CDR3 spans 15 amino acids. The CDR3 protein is CASSTGTGGTDTQYF. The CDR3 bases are TGTGCCAGCAGTACCGGGACAGGGGGCACAGATACGCAGTATTTT.

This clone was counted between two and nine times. CDR3 residues: CAIGTPLDRGNTEAFF. The CDR3 DNA reads TGTGCCATCGGGACCCCACTAGACAGGGGGAACACTGAAGCTTTCTTT. This rearrangement joins TRBV10-3 to TRBJ1-1, with 8 bases lining up with TRBD1. CDR3 size: 16 residues. The ends lost 8 bases at V and 1 base at J; junction bases unmatched: 12. Germline CDR1 and CDR2: ENHRY and SYGVKD.